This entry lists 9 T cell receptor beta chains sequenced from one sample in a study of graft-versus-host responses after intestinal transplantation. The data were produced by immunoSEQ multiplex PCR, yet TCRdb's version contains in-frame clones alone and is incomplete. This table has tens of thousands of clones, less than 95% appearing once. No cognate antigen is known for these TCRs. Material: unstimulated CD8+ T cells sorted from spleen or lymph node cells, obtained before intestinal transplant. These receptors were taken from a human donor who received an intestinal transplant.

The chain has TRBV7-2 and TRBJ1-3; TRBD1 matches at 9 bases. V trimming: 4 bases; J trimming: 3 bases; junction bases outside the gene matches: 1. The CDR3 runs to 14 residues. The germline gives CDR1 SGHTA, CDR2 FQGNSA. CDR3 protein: CASSWTGDGNTIYF. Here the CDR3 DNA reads TGTGCCAGCAGCTGGACAGGGGATGGAAACACCATATATTTT.

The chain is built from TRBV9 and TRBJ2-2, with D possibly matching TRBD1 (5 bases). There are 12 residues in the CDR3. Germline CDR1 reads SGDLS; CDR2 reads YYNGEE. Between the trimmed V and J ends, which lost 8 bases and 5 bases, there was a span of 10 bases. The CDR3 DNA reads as TGTGCCAGTTTGGGGCTGACCGGGGAGCTGTTTTTT. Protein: CASLGLTGELFF.

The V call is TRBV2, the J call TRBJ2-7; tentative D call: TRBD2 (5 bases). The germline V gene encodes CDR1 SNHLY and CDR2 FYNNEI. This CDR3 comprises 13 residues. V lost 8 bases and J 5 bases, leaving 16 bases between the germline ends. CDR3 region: CASRGVVGDEQYF. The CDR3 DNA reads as TGTGCCAGCCGTGGGGTGGTCGGGGACGAGCAGTACTTC.

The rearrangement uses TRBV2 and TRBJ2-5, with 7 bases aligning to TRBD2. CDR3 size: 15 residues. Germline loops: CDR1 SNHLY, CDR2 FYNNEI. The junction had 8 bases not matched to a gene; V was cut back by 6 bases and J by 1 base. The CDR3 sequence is CASRAGTTSQETQYF. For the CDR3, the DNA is TGTGCCAGCAGAGCCGGGACTACTAGCCAAGAGACCCAGTACTTC.

CDR3: CASSWDRGGYMYGYTF. The DNA for the CDR3 is TGCGCCAGCAGTTGGGACAGGGGGGGTTATATGTACGGCTACACCTTC. V is TRBV10-2 and J is TRBJ1-2; 11 bases align to TRBD1. Germline CDR1 and CDR2: WSHSY and SAAADI. This CDR3 has 16 amino acids. V shed 5 bases and J 8 bases; nucleotides not matched to a gene: 13.

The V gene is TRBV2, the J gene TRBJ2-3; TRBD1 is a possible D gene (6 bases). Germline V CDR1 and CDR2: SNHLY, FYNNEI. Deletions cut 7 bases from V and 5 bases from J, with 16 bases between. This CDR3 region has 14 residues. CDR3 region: CASTVGARIDTQYF. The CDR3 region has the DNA TGTGCCAGCACTGTGGGGGCTCGGATAGATACGCAGTATTTT.

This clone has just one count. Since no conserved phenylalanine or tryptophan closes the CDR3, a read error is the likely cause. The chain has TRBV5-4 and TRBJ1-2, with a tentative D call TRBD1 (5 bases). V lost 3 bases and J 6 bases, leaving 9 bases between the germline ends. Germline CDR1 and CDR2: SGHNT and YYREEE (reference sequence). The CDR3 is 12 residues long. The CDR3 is CASSWGGDGYTL. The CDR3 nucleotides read TGTGCCAGCAGCTGGGGGGGGGATGGCTACACCCTC.

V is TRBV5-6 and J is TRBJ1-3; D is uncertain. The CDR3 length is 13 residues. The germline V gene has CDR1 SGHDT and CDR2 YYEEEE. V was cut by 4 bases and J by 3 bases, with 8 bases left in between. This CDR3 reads CASSLSNGNTIYF. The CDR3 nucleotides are TGTGCCAGCAGCCTGAGTAATGGAAACACCATATATTTT.

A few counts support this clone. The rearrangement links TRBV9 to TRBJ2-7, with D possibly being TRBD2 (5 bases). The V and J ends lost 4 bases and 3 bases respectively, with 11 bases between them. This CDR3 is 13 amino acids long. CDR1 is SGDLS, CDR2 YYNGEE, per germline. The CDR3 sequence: CASSPHGDYEQYF. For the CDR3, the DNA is TGTGCCAGCAGCCCCCACGGGGACTACGAGCAGTACTTC.